Listed below are T cell receptor beta chains from one sample, sequenced in a study of cytomegalovirus exposure and HLA in healthy donors. Libraries were prepared by immunoSEQ multiplex PCR; TCRdb keeps only in-frame clonotypes and omits some of them. The sample carries around 100,000 clones, about 72% recorded once. The sample consisted of PBMCs. These TCRs come from a man younger than 45 in good health and CMV-seronegative. CDR3s include the opening cysteine and the closing phenylalanine or tryptophan. Fields, in order: clone size, J gene, D gene, V gene, CDR3 protein, CDR3 DNA. D genes are given only for firm matches. The size of a clone is reported for some rows only, either as once, few or many, or as a class for expanded clones.

. | TRBJ1-5 | TRBD1 | TRBV27 | CATKTTGQGSNQPQHF | TGTGCCACAAAGACTACCGGACAGGGTAGCAATCAGCCCCAGCATTTT
. | TRBJ2-7 | TRBD1 | TRBV27 | CASSGQGSFHEQYF | TGTGCCAGCAGCGGACAGGGGTCCTTCCACGAGCAGTACTTC
. | TRBJ2-1 | . | TRBV28 | CASRAIGGISYNEQFF | TGTGCCAGCAGGGCTATTGGCGGAATCTCCTACAATGAGCAGTTCTTC
. | TRBJ1-2 | . | TRBV2 | CASSPEVSLNYGYTF | TGTGCCAGCAGCCCCGAAGTTAGCCTTAACTATGGCTACACCTTC
. | TRBJ1-1 | TRBD1 | TRBV19 | CASSIDGTVYEAFF | TGTGCCAGTAGTATAGATGGGACAGTTTATGAAGCTTTCTTT
. | TRBJ1-2 | . | TRBV7-2 | CASSLVSDYGYTF | TGTGCCAGCAGCTTAGTTTCAGACTATGGCTACACCTTC
. | TRBJ1-1 | . | TRBV27 | CASSPPGRHTEAFF | TGTGCCAGCAGTCCGCCGGGGAGGCACACTGAAGCTTTCTTT
once | TRBJ2-1 | TRBD2 | TRBV27 | CASSSFFWSKGRVSNEQFF | TGTGCCAGCAGTTCCTTTTTTTGGTCCAAAGGGAGGGTGAGTAATGAGCAGTTCTTC
once | TRBJ2-5 | TRBD2 | TRBV6-1 | CASSRLADQETQYF | TGTGCCAGCAGCCGACTAGCGGATCAAGAGACCCAGTACTTC
. | TRBJ2-3 | TRBD1 | TRBV28 | CASSPYRGTDTQYF | TGTGCCAGCAGTCCCTACAGGGGAACAGATACGCAGTATTTT
. | TRBJ1-4 | . | TRBV9 | CASSVQGWGEKLFF | TGTGCCAGCAGCGTACAGGGTTGGGGTGAAAAACTGTTTTTT
. | TRBJ2-1 | . | TRBV5-4 | CASRSVGGVSYNEQFF | TGTGCCAGCAGGTCGGTAGGGGGGGTATCCTACAATGAGCAGTTCTTC
many | TRBJ2-6 | TRBD2 | TRBV7-2 | CASSLSAGAGANVLTF | TGTGCCAGCAGCTTAAGTGCGGGGGCTGGGGCCAACGTCCTGACTTTC
once | TRBJ1-6 | TRBD1 | TRBV19 | CASSSGTGARYLHF | TGTGCCAGTAGCTCCGGGACAGGCGCTCGTTACCTCCACTTT
few | TRBJ2-7 | TRBD2 | TRBV19 | CASSASSGSSSSYEQYF | TGTGCCAGTAGTGCTTCTAGCGGGAGCAGCTCCTCCTACGAGCAGTACTTC
. | TRBJ1-1 | TRBD1 | TRBV5-4 | CASSIGTGAYTEAFF | TGTGCCAGCAGCATAGGGACAGGGGCCTACACTGAAGCTTTCTTT
few | TRBJ1-2 | . | TRBV7-9 | CSSSFEFYGYTF | TGTTCCAGCAGCTTCGAGTTCTATGGCTACACCTTC
. | TRBJ1-2 | TRBD1 | TRBV18 | CASDGQGSGGYTF | TGTGCCAGCGATGGACAGGGGAGCGGGGGCTACACCTTC
. | TRBJ2-1 | TRBD2 | TRBV18 | CASSPPGLAGGREQFF | TGTGCCAGCTCACCACCGGGACTAGCGGGGGGGCGCGAGCAGTTCTTC
few | TRBJ2-2 | . | TRBV11-2 | CASSLQYTGELFF | TGTGCCAGCAGCTTACAGTACACCGGGGAGCTGTTTTTT
. | TRBJ2-1 | . | TRBV10-1 | CASSDDSIPYNEQFF | TGCGCCAGCAGTGACGACTCCATCCCATACAATGAGCAGTTCTTC
. | TRBJ2-7 | . | TRBV28 | CASSSLSAYEQYF | TGTGCCAGCAGTTCCCTTTCCGCCTACGAGCAGTACTTC
. | TRBJ2-5 | . | TRBV7-2 | CASSFWRETQYF | TGTGCCAGCAGCTTTTGGAGGGAGACCCAGTACTTC
. | TRBJ2-1 | . | TRBV18 | CASSPPAMNEQFF | TGTGCCAGCTCACCACCAGCGATGAATGAGCAGTTCTTC
. | TRBJ1-4 | TRBD1 | TRBV25-1 | CASQGGDGGKLFF | TGTGCCAGCCAAGGGGGCGACGGTGGAAAACTGTTTTTT
. | TRBJ2-3 | TRBD2 | TRBV13 | CASSFNRLAGGGTQYF | TGTGCCAGCAGCTTTAATCGTCTAGCGGGAGGTGGTACGCAGTATTTT
. | TRBJ2-7 | . | TRBV27 | CASSSLASEQYF | TGTGCCAGCAGTTCACTAGCATCCGAGCAGTACTTC
few | TRBJ2-7 | . | TRBV2 | CASREQGEAEQYF | TGTGCCAGCAGAGAACAGGGCGAGGCCGAGCAGTACTTC
once | TRBJ2-7 | TRBD1 | TRBV2 | CASSGTGALNEQYF | TGTGCCAGCAGTGGGACAGGGGCCTTAAACGAGCAGTACTTC
. | TRBJ2-7 | . | TRBV6-6 | CASSYSRWGETYEQYF | TGTGCCAGCAGTTACTCGAGGTGGGGAGAAACCTACGAGCAGTACTTC
few | TRBJ2-7 | . | TRBV5-1 | CASSLESGVEQYF | TGCGCCAGCAGCTTGGAGTCAGGGGTCGAGCAGTACTTC
. | TRBJ2-7 | . | TRBV27 | CASGSRDSYEQYF | TGTGCCAGCGGCTCGAGAGACAGCTACGAGCAGTACTTC
. | TRBJ1-1 | . | TRBV5-1 | CASSLGHTEAFF | TGCGCCAGCAGCTTGGGGCACACTGAAGCTTTCTTT
. | TRBJ1-6 | TRBD1 | TRBV5-1 | CASSPGDSLGSPLHF | TGCGCCAGCAGCCCGGGGGACAGTCTTGGTTCACCCCTCCACTTT
. | TRBJ2-1 | TRBD1 | TRBV5-1 | CASSVTQGAGYNEQFF | TGCGCCAGCAGCGTGACCCAGGGGGCCGGCTACAATGAGCAGTTCTTC
. | TRBJ1-5 | . | TRBV28 | CASSLVTDNQPQHF | TGTGCCAGCAGTTTAGTGACAGATAATCAGCCCCAGCATTTT
. | TRBJ1-3 | . | TRBV7-9 | CASSLSQVVSGNTIYF | TGTGCCAGCAGCTTAAGCCAGGTCGTCTCTGGAAACACCATATATTTT
. | TRBJ1-5 | . | TRBV2 | CASSVIVSNQPQHF | TGTGCCAGCAGTGTAATTGTTAGCAATCAGCCCCAGCATTTT
few | TRBJ1-3 | . | TRBV4-1 | CASSQVYPGDGNTIYF | TGCGCCAGCAGCCAAGTTTATCCGGGGGATGGAAACACCATATATTTT
. | TRBJ2-7 | TRBD2 | TRBV27 | CASSLSAGGHYEQYF | TGTGCCAGCAGTTTATCAGCGGGAGGTCATTACGAGCAGTACTTC
. | TRBJ2-7 | TRBD2 | TRBV5-1 | CASSPGGTSDSYEQYF | TGCGCCAGCAGCCCGGGGGGGACTAGCGACTCCTACGAGCAGTACTTC
. | TRBJ2-3 | TRBD2 | TRBV5-4 | CASSRRLAGGRDTQYF | TGTGCCAGCAGCCGACGACTAGCGGGCGGGAGGGATACGCAGTATTTT
. | TRBJ2-1 | TRBD2 | TRBV28 | CASSSPVAGSYNEQFF | TGTGCCAGCAGTTCGCCAGTAGCGGGCTCCTACAATGAGCAGTTCTTC
once | TRBJ1-2 | . | TRBV19 | CASKPAQVYGYTF | TGTGCCAGCAAGCCGGCACAGGTCTATGGCTACACCTTC
. | TRBJ2-7 | . | TRBV9 | CASSVEIGREQYF | TGTGCCAGCAGCGTAGAGATCGGTCGGGAGCAGTACTTC
. | TRBJ2-1 | . | TRBV27 | CASSLNIYNEQFF | TGTGCCAGCAGTTTAAACATTTACAATGAGCAGTTCTTC
. | TRBJ1-2 | . | TRBV11-2 | CASSSGDNGYGYTF | TGTGCCAGCAGCTCCGGGGATAATGGCTATGGCTACACCTTC
. | TRBJ1-5 | . | TRBV21-1 | CASSKDRGNQPQHF | TGTGCCAGCAGCAAGGACAGGGGAAATCAGCCCCAGCATTTT
. | TRBJ2-7 | . | TRBV10-3 | CAISDHRTDTDEQYF | TGTGCCATCAGTGATCACAGGACAGATACGGACGAGCAGTACTTC
. | TRBJ2-6 | . | TRBV28 | CATGMSGANVLTF | TGTGCCACCGGGATGTCTGGGGCCAACGTCCTGACTTTC
few | TRBJ1-2 | . | TRBV5-1 | CASSLDREKYGYTF | TGCGCCAGCAGCTTGGACAGGGAAAAATATGGCTACACCTTC
. | TRBJ2-3 | . | TRBV7-3 | CASSLTASDYTDTQYF | TGTGCCAGCAGCTTAACGGCTAGCGATTACACAGATACGCAGTATTTT
. | TRBJ1-1 | . | TRBV7-2 | CASSWRGPTEAFF | TGTGCCAGCAGCTGGAGGGGCCCCACTGAAGCTTTCTTT
. | TRBJ2-7 | . | TRBV5-6 | CASSGGRGYEQYF | TGTGCCAGCAGCGGTGGTAGGGGCTACGAGCAGTACTTC
. | TRBJ1-5 | TRBD1 | TRBV4-1 | CASSQVTGAQPQHF | TGCGCCAGCAGCCAAGTCACAGGGGCTCAGCCCCAGCATTTT